This TCR beta chain was captured in a study of T-cell memory formation after mild COVID-19 listed by TCRdb under 2021. About the study as a whole: TCR sequence clusters from the two donors were found to be largely donor specific. Longitudinal TCRalpha and TCRbeta repertoire sequencing tracked T-cell clones expanding and contracting after mild COVID-19 in a couple of donors. Two young, previously healthy adult volunteers, one female and one male, were included in the cohort. Study-level results and caveats: Some responding clones were detected in pre-infection memory, suggesting pre-existing cross-reactive memory T cells joined the SARS-CoV-2 response. Contracting CD4+ clones were found mainly in CM and EM memory subsets, while CD8+ clones were enriched in EMRA. Only a couple of mild cases were covered by the study, and larger cohorts that include severe cases with pre-infection samples were considered necessary. SARS-CoV-2 specificity of the second-wave clones peaking on day 37 was not confirmed. Clones contracting from day 15 to 85 had balanced CD4/CD8 phenotypes, while a second wave expanding from day 15 to 37 was biased towards CD4+.

Via the germline V gene, CDR1 is SGHAT and CDR2 FQNNGV. Trimming costs V 4 bases and J 5 bases, and their ends lie 7 bases apart. Its CDR3 holds 12 amino acids, cysteine through phenylalanine. Left in the record is the CDR3 DNA by itself, 36 bases read in frame from the first base. At least ten counts were recorded for this clonotype. Which antigen it targets is not known. Per-base qualities were not stored, and no clone one base away is much larger. Ficoll-Paque density gradient centrifugation was used to isolate PBMCs. TCRdb names Illumina NovaSeq 6000 as the instrument used. Using 5'RACE with constant-segment primers, TCRalpha and TCRbeta cDNA libraries were constructed, with sample barcodes and unique molecular identifiers added in the process. RNA was extracted from every sample with Trizol reagent. Amplification of the libraries took two PCR steps, and the second step added a second sample barcode plus Illumina TruSeq adapters. The libraries were sequenced on an Illumina NovaSeq using 2 x 150 bp paired-end reads. Per the authors' processing: Reads were demultiplexed and collapsed into UMI-guided consensus sequences with migec v1.2.7. Using mixcr v2.1.11, UMI consensuses were aligned to TRA and TRB V and J templates and then assembled into clonotypes. A clonotype was counted as expanded or contracted only when both edgeR and NoisET called the clonotype significant, with the noise models trained on biological replicates. For edgeR calls, a false discovery rate-adjusted p below 0.01 and a log2 fold-change threshold of 1 were applied. As an exploratory analysis of dynamics, max-normalized trajectories of the 1000 most abundant clonotypes were examined with PCA combined with hierarchical clustering. Each responding clone was given a CD4 or CD8 phenotype based on the CD4+ and CD8+ repertoires, which had been sequenced separately. TCRdb passed the public sequencing reads through fastp at Q25 and MiXCR, retaining productive beta sequences. Merged by CDR3 protein, the rows form single entries marked with the most common genes and DNA. The V and J calls were not made by the authors but by TCRdb's processing. Within this sample are 180,000 or so distinct CDR3 sequences, with under 14% of them counted one time only. Jointly, the top ten make up roughly 3.8% of the sample.

The rearranged segments are TRBV11-2 and TRBJ2-3, with no confident D gene call. Material for sequencing was PBMCs or a T cell subset sorted from them (not recorded which). This sequence originates from a man younger than 30 who had mild COVID-19 (a few samples of this study predate the infection). The sample titles of this study are shuffled in the database, so cell type and time point are left out; the donor was told from shared clones. The DNA sequence is as follows: TGTGCCAGCAGCTGGGGTGGAGATACGCAGTATTTT. This yields the protein CASSWGGDTQYF.